This T cell receptor (beta chain) was sequenced during a study of radiation and T cells in renal cell carcinoma. Study-wide points: In blood, top tumor clones expanded by 2 weeks, shrinking by 4.

Here immunoSEQ multiplex PCR was the method, and the copy in TCRdb shows in-frame clones only, minus some. The table includes roughly 58,000 clones, about 83% detected once. Time point reported: blood 4 weeks post-SBRT, at nephrectomy. Treatment here: 15 Gy SBRT to primary tumor, nephrectomy 4 weeks later. Nephrectomy followed 15 Gy stereotactic body radiation by 4 weeks. The tumor was a clear cell renal cell carcinoma. The germline CDR1 and CDR2 sequences are SGDLS and YYNGEE. CDR3 length equals 16 residues. V lost 3 bases and J 1 base, leaving 11 bases between the germline ends. Comment on this clone: Its antigen is undetermined.

This chain uses TRBV9 with TRBJ2-6; D uncertain. The sequencing used blood, collected from a patient whose treatment included radiotherapy and nephrectomy. This TCR came from a man aged 60 to 69 with renal cell carcinoma. CDR3 sequence: CASSAKLASGANVLTF. The CDR3 DNA reads as TGTGCCAGCAGCGCCAAATTAGCTTCTGGGGCCAACGTCCTGACTTTC.